One TCR beta chain is described in this entry. Its matching antigen is unknown. It was CD45RO-negative cells, positively selected for CCR7, that made up naive CD8 cells, with terminally differentiated effector memory CD45RA+ cells excluded. Every donor was a Caucasian adult from Nashville, Tennessee. The CDR3 totals 13 residues. Trimming shortened V by 0 bases and J by 6 bases, and 9 bases separated the two germline ends. Germline V CDR1 and CDR2: SGDLS, YYNGEE. TCRdb's table, derived via immunoSEQ multiplex PCR, lists solely in-frame clones and lacks some. This sample has nearly 2 million clones, with about 95% found just once. These data are taken from a study of shared clonotypes between healthy human individuals. Overall study findings and caveats: Of the naive CD4 clonotypes, about 5% were shared across a handful of donors. Rarefaction revealed incomplete sorted-subset sequencing despite large depth.

The sample consisted of naive CD8+ T cells sorted from blood. J is TRBJ1-2 and V is TRBV9; D is ambiguous. The TCR sequence derives from a man aged 18 to 29 in good health. In DNA, the CDR3 is TGTGCCAGCAGCGTAGACGTGAACGATGGCTACACCTTC. Protein: CASSVDVNDGYTF. Variable domain in full (rest from reference TRBV9 and TRBJ1-2): DSGVTQTPKHLITATGQRVTLRCSPRSGDLSVYWYQQSLDQGLQFLIQYYNGEERAKGNILERFSAQQFPDLHSELNLSSLELGDSALYFCASSVDVNDGYTFGSGTRLTVV.